This T cell receptor (beta chain) was observed in a study of Graves' ophthalmopathy and Graves' hyperthyroidism. Broader study findings: This model predicted ophthalmopathy progression (sensitivity 70.59%, specificity around 72%). Thyroid clonotypes that were expanded above 0.001 frequency mostly also appeared in blood.

In regard to this clonotype: The target antigen is unknown.

This CDR3 contains 17 residues. With 4 bases removed from V and 2 bases from J, the gap between germline ends came to 22 bases. CDR1 DFQATT and CDR2 SNEGSKA come from the germline V gene (reference sequence). Researchers took RNA transcripts and amplified TCR beta CDR3 regions from them. RT-PCR in the first round used HTBI primers; a second-round multiplex PCR followed. From the multiplex PCR reads, TCRdb called clonotypes with MiXCR, one entry per CDR3 protein. The sample lists roughly 60,000 distinct CDR3 sequences; roughly half were seen once. The J gene is TRBJ2-3, the V gene TRBV20-1, with D possibly being TRBD2 (6 bases). The TCR sequence derives from an adult woman with Graves' ophthalmopathy. The sequenced sample consisted of peripheral blood. The CDR3 DNA reads as TGCAGTGCTACCGCTCCGGGGCGGGGTTCGGACACAGATACGCAGTATTTT. It yields the protein CSATAPGRGSDTDTQYF.